This is a list of T cell receptor beta chains from one sample in a study of Ad26.COV2.S vaccination and SARS-CoV-2 variants. The method was immunoSEQ multiplex PCR; TCRdb's version includes in-frame clones alone and lacks a portion of them. This table holds approximately 460,000 clones, 89% found once. The sequences come from peripheral blood, collected in a trial of Ad26.COV2.S vaccine versus placebo. The source of these receptors is a person aged 18-65 years who received the Ad26.COV2.S COVID-19 vaccine or a placebo. Both conserved end residues are part of each CDR3. D genes are given only for firm matches. The size field is filled for only some rows; it gives once, few, many or a size class.

TRBV19	TRBJ1-6	.	.	TGTGCCAGTAGTCCGGGCAGGAGCTCCTATAATTCACCCCTCCACTTT	CASSPGRSSYNSPLHF
TRBV19	TRBJ1-5	once	.	TGTGCCAGTAACGGGGGCTCGATCCATAGCAATCAGCCCCAGCATTTT	CASNGGSIHSNQPQHF
TRBV28	TRBJ1-1	.	TRBD1	TGTGCCAGCAGTTCAGGGGGGTCGGGGAAAACTGAAGCTTTCTTT	CASSSGGSGKTEAFF
TRBV28	TRBJ2-5	.	.	TGTGCCAGCAGTTTAAGGCTGGCAGAGACCCAGTACTTC	CASSLRLAETQYF
TRBV4-3	TRBJ1-6	.	.	TGCGCCAGCAGCCAAGATCCTAATGCAGCCTCACCCCTCCACTTT	CASSQDPNAASPLHF
TRBV30	TRBJ2-1	.	.	TGTGCCTGGAGTGTCCGGGGAGTTGAGCAGTTCTTC	CAWSVRGVEQFF
TRBV28	TRBJ1-4	.	TRBD1	TGTGCCAGCAGGTCGGGACAGGATGAAAAACTGTTTTTT	CASRSGQDEKLFF
TRBV5-1	TRBJ1-2	.	.	TGCGCCAGCAGCTTGGAACAGACCTATGGCTACACCTTC	CASSLEQTYGYTF
TRBV7-7	TRBJ2-2	.	.	TGTGCTAGCAGCTTATCCGACACGGCGGGCGGGGAGCTGTTTTTT	CASSLSDTAGGELFF
TRBV2	TRBJ2-7	.	.	TGTGCCAGCAGTGAAGGGCTCTTCCTCCCCGAGCAGTACTTC	CASSEGLFLPEQYF
TRBV6-8	TRBJ2-7	.	TRBD1	TGTGCCAGCAGCCCGGACAGGGAAAAAGTCGAGCAGTACTTC	CASSPDREKVEQYF
TRBV7-2	TRBJ2-1	.	.	TGTGCCAGCAGCTTAGAAGCAACAGGGGAGCAGTTCTTC	CASSLEATGEQFF
TRBV18	TRBJ2-7	.	TRBD2	TGTGCCAGCTCACCCCTCAGGGAGGGCTACGAGCAGTACTTC	CASSPLREGYEQYF
TRBV20-1	TRBJ2-5	.	.	TGCAGTGCTAGATTTGTTGAGACCCAGTACTTC	CSARFVETQYF
TRBV6-5	TRBJ1-1	.	.	TGTGCCAGCAGGCGCAGGGAGAACACTGAAGCTTTCTTT	CASRRRENTEAFF
TRBV24-1	TRBJ2-1	.	TRBD1	TGTGCCACCAGCCCCCCGGGACAGGGGGCAGGGGAGCAGTTCTTC	CATSPPGQGAGEQFF
TRBV5-1	TRBJ1-2	.	.	TGCGCCAGCAGCCCCGACGGGTACTATGGCTACACCTTC	CASSPDGYYGYTF
TRBV7-9	TRBJ1-2	.	.	TGTGCCAGCAGCTTTGCGGGGGCGGAAGGCTACACCTTC	CASSFAGAEGYTF
TRBV4-1	TRBJ1-3	.	.	TGCGCCAGCAGCCACCCCGGGGTTCCCTTGAGCTCTGGAAACACCATATATTTT	CASSHPGVPLSSGNTIYF
TRBV7-9	TRBJ1-3	.	.	TGTGCCAGCAGTGTAAATGGCGGGTCTGGAAACACCATATATTTT	CASSVNGGSGNTIYF
TRBV19	TRBJ1-5	.	.	TGTGCCAGTACCTTAAGGACGGTCGGCGGGGGGAGTCAGCCCCAGCATTTT	CASTLRTVGGGSQPQHF
TRBV7-2	TRBJ2-3	.	.	TGTGCCGGAGGTTGGGGACGTGCAGATACGCAGTATTTT	CAGGWGRADTQYF
TRBV7-9	TRBJ2-1	.	TRBD2	TGTGCCAGCAGCCCTCCGAGGGGTGCGGGGGGCTCACAAGGCAATGAGCAGTTCTTC	CASSPPRGAGGSQGNEQFF
TRBV18	TRBJ2-4	.	.	TGTGCCAGCTCACCCCCTGGGATGGGGAACATTCAGTACTTC	CASSPPGMGNIQYF
TRBV2	TRBJ2-7	many	TRBD1	TGTGCCAGCAGGGACAGGGGAAGCTCCTACGAGCAGTACTTC	CASRDRGSSYEQYF
TRBV27	TRBJ1-2	.	TRBD1	TGTGCCAGCAGTTCGCGACAGGGGTTTAACTATGGCTACACCTTC	CASSSRQGFNYGYTF
TRBV28	TRBJ1-4	.	.	TGTGCCAGCAGTTTACGACGTGTTAATGAAAAACTGTTTTTT	CASSLRRVNEKLFF
TRBV7-2	TRBJ1-1	.	TRBD1	TGTGCCAGCAGCGCCAACAGGGGTAGGAACACTGAAGCTTTCTTT	CASSANRGRNTEAFF
TRBV5-6	TRBJ1-6	.	.	TGTGCCAGCAGCTTGGACCAGGGACTACCCTCACCCCTCCACTTT	CASSLDQGLPSPLHF
TRBV7-8	TRBJ1-6	.	.	TGTGCCAGCAGCTTACAGTACTCACCCCTCCACTTT	CASSLQYSPLHF
TRBV27	TRBJ1-6	.	.	TGTGCCAGCAGTTTTCGGAATTCACCCCTCCACTTT	CASSFRNSPLHF
TRBV5-1	TRBJ2-1	.	TRBD2	TGCGCCAGCAGCTTGGAGACTAGCGTCAATGAGCAGTTCTTC	CASSLETSVNEQFF
TRBV5-4	TRBJ2-2	.	.	TGTGCCAGCAGCTTGGAAATGGCGGAAGGTCCCACCGGGGAGCTGTTTTTT	CASSLEMAEGPTGELFF
TRBV28	TRBJ2-2	.	.	TGTGCCAGCAGTTTAGGTGGGGGCACCGGGGAGCTGTTTTTT	CASSLGGGTGELFF
TRBV15	TRBJ1-1	.	.	TGTGCCACCAGCAGAGTTCGGAACACTGAAGCTTTCTTT	CATSRVRNTEAFF
TRBV6-5	TRBJ2-7	.	TRBD2	TGTGCCAGCAGTTACATTGGCGGGAGATCCCACGAGCAGTACTTC	CASSYIGGRSHEQYF
TRBV27	TRBJ1-5	.	.	TGTGCCAGCAGTTCCCATCTGAGGGGCCTCAATCAGCCCCAGCATTTT	CASSSHLRGLNQPQHF
TRBV30	TRBJ2-3	.	TRBD2	TGTGCCTGGAGTGCGCTAGCGGCAGATACGCAGTATTTT	CAWSALAADTQYF
TRBV7-9	TRBJ1-6	.	.	TGTGCCATCCCGCTAGATGGGAACTCCTATAATTCACCCCTCCACTTT	CAIPLDGNSYNSPLHF
TRBV5-6	TRBJ1-2	.	.	TGTGCCAGCAGCTTGGTGGGGAGTGGCCGATATGGCTACACCTTC	CASSLVGSGRYGYTF
TRBV6-5	TRBJ2-7	.	TRBD2	TGTGCCAGCAGTTACCGCGGGGGAGGGAATGAGCAGTACTTC	CASSYRGGGNEQYF
TRBV6-4	TRBJ1-2	.	TRBD1	TGTGCCAGCAGTCCCCCCGGACAGGGGTTTGGGGGCTACACCTTC	CASSPPGQGFGGYTF
TRBV27	TRBJ1-6	.	.	TGTGCCAGCAGTTCAGGGACATTTAATTCACCCCTCCACTTT	CASSSGTFNSPLHF
TRBV12-3/TRBV12-4	TRBJ1-2	.	.	TGTGCCAGCAGTTTCGACCGCTGGGGCTACACCTTC	CASSFDRWGYTF
TRBV7-9	TRBJ2-3	.	.	TGTGCCAGCAGCTTAGCGCTCGCAGATACGCAGTATTTT	CASSLALADTQYF